Shown below are 22 T cell receptor beta chains from a single sample sequenced in a study of intratumoral heterogeneity in liver cancer. The protocol was immunoSEQ multiplex PCR, while the TCRdb copy is restricted to in-frame clones and leaves out a portion. Here the sample spans some 21,000 clones, approximately 70% being singletons. Sequencing used tumor-adjacent normal tissue, obtained before any cancer treatment. The receptors stem from a woman in her seventies with hepatocellular carcinoma.

The J gene is TRBJ2-7, the V gene TRBV5-6; D possibly matches TRBD1 or TRBD2 (5 bases each). Germline CDR1 SGHDT, CDR2 YYEEEE. V was trimmed by 2 bases and J by 0 bases, leaving 12 bases between them. The CDR3 has 15 amino acids. The CDR3 DNA is TGTGCCAGCAGCTTACGGGGCCTTAGCTCCTACGAGCAGTACTTC. Amino acid sequence: CASSLRGLSSYEQYF.

In this sample, this clone turned up once. V gene TRBV2 combines with J gene TRBJ2-2; tentative D call: TRBD1 (6 bases). The CDR3 sequence is 14 residues long. The ends were cut back, 6 bases at V and 4 bases at J, with 12 bases in the middle. Germline CDR1 reads SNHLY; CDR2 reads FYNNEI. CDR3 DNA: TGTGCCAGCAGGACCGGGACATCCACCGGGGAGCTGTTTTTT. It yields the protein CASRTGTSTGELFF.

The V call is TRBV2, the J call TRBJ2-7; D gene uncertain. The germline V gene encodes CDR1 SNHLY and CDR2 FYNNEI. The CDR3 covers 15 residues. The V end lost 2 bases, the J end lost 0 bases, and 11 bases lay between the germline ends. This chain's CDR3 is CASSETGNASYEQYF. The CDR3 nucleotides are TGTGCCAGCAGTGAAACTGGAAATGCCTCCTACGAGCAGTACTTC.

V is TRBV2 and J is TRBJ1-1; D is undetermined. CDR3 size: 12 residues. Germline CDR1 is SNHLY and CDR2 is FYNNEI. The ends were cut back, 3 bases at V and 5 bases at J, with 7 bases in the middle. The CDR3 protein is CASSDRETEAFF. CDR3 coding DNA: TGTGCCAGCAGTGATCGCGAGACTGAAGCTTTCTTT.

V gene TRBV7-3 combines with J gene TRBJ2-1; the match to TRBD2 covers 14 bases. Germline values: CDR1 SGHTA, CDR2 FQGTGA. V lost 5 bases to trimming and J lost 0 bases; unmatched junction nucleotides: 9. The CDR3 is 19 residues long. CDR3 in amino acids: CASSQYPGTSGSSYNEQFF. The CDR3 DNA is TGTGCCAGCAGCCAATATCCCGGGACTAGCGGGAGCTCCTACAATGAGCAGTTCTTC. Filled out from reference TRBV7-3 and TRBJ2-1, the complete variable domain reads GAGVSQTPSNKVTEKGKYVELRCDPISGHTALYWYRQSLGQGPEFLIYFQGTGAADDSGLPNDRFFAVRPEGSVSTLKIQRTERGDSAVYLCASSQYPGTSGSSYNEQFFGPGTRLTVL.

The chain joins TRBV7-6 to TRBJ2-7; D unresolved. The V end lost 2 bases, the J end lost 2 bases, and 10 bases lay between the germline ends. This CDR3 region has 14 residues. Germline CDR1 SGHVS, CDR2 FNYEAQ. In DNA form, the CDR3 reads TGTGCCAGCAGCTTAATGATGGCAGCCTACGAGCAGTACTTC. Protein sequence: CASSLMMAAYEQYF.

The chain recombines TRBV28 with TRBJ2-3; tentatively, D is TRBD1 (6 bases). From germline, CDR1 is MDHEN and CDR2 SYDVKM. V was trimmed by 2 bases and J by 1 base, leaving 7 bases between them. This CDR3 is 14 amino acids long. This chain's CDR3 is CASSLRQGTDTQYF. CDR3 nucleotides: TGTGCCAGCAGTTTACGACAGGGCACAGATACGCAGTATTTT.

Sample share makes this clone medium-sized. This chain uses TRBV28 with TRBJ1-6; D might be TRBD1 (6 bases). The germline V gene has CDR1 MDHEN and CDR2 SYDVKM. The ends were cut back, 1 base at V and 4 bases at J, with 8 bases in the middle. CDR3 length: 15 amino acids. The CDR3 reads CASSLYQGYNSPLHF. Written as DNA, the CDR3 is TGTGCCAGCAGTTTATATCAGGGGTATAATTCACCCCTCCACTTT.

The chain combines TRBV28 with TRBJ1-4, with 9 bases identical to TRBD1. Germline trimming cut 5 bases from V and 7 bases from J; bases unmatched to any gene: 17. Germline V gene data show CDR1 as MDHEN and CDR2 as SYDVKM. This CDR3 has 18 amino acids. CDR3 nucleotide sequence: TGTGCCAGCAGTCCCTTCACAGGGGGCCTTACACGGAGTGAAAAACTGTTTTTT. Its translation is CASSPFTGGLTRSEKLFF.

The chain is built from TRBV27 and TRBJ1-1, with a weak D call TRBD1 (6 bases). Trimming left V 3 bases short and J 1 base short, with 9 bases between. The length of the CDR3 is 14 residues. Germline V gives CDR1 MNHEY, CDR2 SMNVEV (reference sequence). CDR3: CASSFRGRNTEAFF. In DNA, the CDR3 is TGTGCCAGCAGTTTCAGGGGCAGGAACACTGAAGCTTTCTTT.

The chain employs TRBV10-2 and TRBJ1-6; 7 bases are a match to TRBD1. This CDR3 is 13 amino acids long. Per germline, CDR1 WSHSY and CDR2 SAAADI. Germline trimming cut 5 bases from V and 7 bases from J; bases unmatched to any gene: 2. The CDR3 DNA is TGCGCCAGCAGTCTGGACAGGAATTCACCCCTCCACTTT. Translation: CASSLDRNSPLHF.

The chain carries TRBV3-1 (or the pseudogene TRBV3-2) and TRBJ2-5; D uncertain. The V gene's germline CDR1 is LGHDT and CDR2 YNNKEL (reference sequence). Trimming shortened V by 8 bases and J by 4 bases, and 2 bases separated the two germline ends. CDR3 length: 9 residues. CDR3 bases: TGTGCCAGCGGAGAGACCCAGTACTTC. This gives the protein CASGETQYF.

The DNA for the CDR3 is TGTGCCAGCAGTGGGCCGGGACAGGGGCACCAGCCCCAGCATTTT. Residues: CASSGPGQGHQPQHF. The chain is built from TRBV28 and TRBJ1-5; TRBD1 agrees at 10 bases. The junction had 8 bases not matched to a gene; V was cut back by 5 bases and J by 7 bases. This CDR3 is 15 amino acids long. CDR1 and CDR2 from the germline V gene are MDHEN and SYDVKM.

The chain uses TRBV5-6 and TRBJ2-2; TRBD2 aligns across 13 bases. The V and J ends lost 4 bases and 4 bases, in that order; junction bases with no gene match: 13. CDR1 and CDR2 (germline): SGHDT, YYEEEE. The CDR3 consists of 19 residues. As DNA, the CDR3 is TGTGCCAGCAGCGGCGGACTAGCGGGAGAGGCCCGGGGCACCGGGGAGCTGTTTTTT. Translating gives CASSGGLAGEARGTGELFF.

The rearrangement links TRBV9 to TRBJ2-6; D is uncertain. V lost 2 bases, J lost 1 base, and 13 bases lay in between. The germline V gene encodes CDR1 SGDLS and CDR2 YYNGEE. The CDR3 runs 17 residues. The CDR3 DNA follows: TGTGCCAGCAGCGTCTCTCAGCTTTCTTCTGGGGCCAACGTCCTGACTTTC. This sequence encodes CASSVSQLSSGANVLTF.

J is TRBJ2-1 and V is TRBV5-6, with 7 bases matching TRBD2. V was clipped by 4 bases and J by 2 bases; unmatched bases: 6. CDR1 SGHDT and CDR2 YYEEEE come from the germline V gene. The length of the CDR3 is 15 residues. DNA of the CDR3: TGTGCCAGCAGCGGCGGCGGGAGACCCTACAATGAGCAGTTCTTC. Encoded protein: CASSGGGRPYNEQFF.

The chain carries TRBV18 and TRBJ2-2, with unresolved D. This CDR3 comprises 15 residues. Trimming cost V 0 bases and J 1 base, with 6 bases left between them. Germline V gene data show CDR1 as KGHSH and CDR2 as LQKENI. The CDR3 nucleotides read TGTGCCAGCTCACCACCGGGTAGGAACACCGGGGAGCTGTTTTTT. Translated: CASSPPGRNTGELFF. The whole variable domain, remainder taken from reference TRBV18 and TRBJ2-2, is NAGVMQNPRHLVRRRGQEARLRCSPMKGHSHVYWYRQLPEEGLKFMVYLQKENIIDESGMPKERFSAEFPKEGPSILRIQQVVRGDSAAYFCASSPPGRNTGELFFGEGSRLTVL.

The chain uses TRBV18 and TRBJ2-7, with TRBD1 matching 7 bases. Germline assignment: CDR1 KGHSH and CDR2 LQKENI. V was clipped by 4 bases and J by 7 bases; unmatched bases: 7. The CDR3 sequence is 13 residues long. The CDR3 sequence is CASSRDSSEEQYF. The CDR3 DNA follows: TGTGCCAGCTCACGGGACAGCTCGGAGGAGCAGTACTTC.

This chain connects TRBV2 to TRBJ1-3; D possibly corresponds to TRBD1 (6 bases). The V gene lost 6 bases and the J gene lost 0 bases, with 15 bases spanning the gap. This CDR3 has 16 residues. The germline V gene encodes CDR1 SNHLY and CDR2 FYNNEI. This CDR3 is CASSWRQVSSGNTIYF. CDR3 nucleotides: TGTGCCAGCAGCTGGAGACAGGTTAGCTCTGGAAACACCATATATTTT.

The gene calls are TRBV12-3 or TRBV12-4 and TRBJ2-2, with D tentatively TRBD1 (5 bases). This CDR3 comprises 13 residues. Trimming removed 5 bases from V and 3 bases from J, with 7 bases in between. The CDR3 is CASSLQDTGELFF. The CDR3 DNA sequence: TGTGCCAGCAGTCTACAGGACACCGGGGAGCTGTTTTTT.

This clone has more than one count but fewer than ten. The rearrangement uses TRBV19 and TRBJ1-3; D not certain. Per germline, CDR1 LNHDA and CDR2 SQIVND (reference sequence). Trimming cost V 4 bases and J 0 bases, with 10 bases left between them. The CDR3 runs 15 residues. CDR3 sequence: CASSRSVSSGNTIYF. The DNA of the CDR3 is TGTGCCAGTAGTAGGTCTGTCTCCTCTGGAAACACCATATATTTT.

This clone is medium-sized in the sample. The chain is built from TRBV28 and TRBJ1-5, with D tentatively TRBD1 (6 bases). Germline values: CDR1 MDHEN, CDR2 SYDVKM. Trimming pared 3 bases from V and 3 bases from J, leaving 15 bases between. This CDR3 is 16 amino acids long. The CDR3 protein is CASSFGPGAINQPQHF. Here the CDR3 DNA reads TGTGCCAGCAGTTTCGGCCCAGGGGCTATCAATCAGCCCCAGCATTTT.